The T cell receptor (beta chain) under discussion was sequenced for a study of beta chain features in type 1 diabetes. Expressed TCRB transcripts were sequenced because the entire RNA isolate underwent reverse transcription. Produced via immunoSEQ multiplex PCR; TCRdb's table is partial and in-frame only. The table lists 250,000 or so clones, roughly 21% of them singletons. Study-wide findings and caveats: Type 1 diabetes patients had TCRB CDR3s that were shorter (moderately but significantly so) in all four CD4+ subsets.

Germline assignment: CDR1 SGHRS and CDR2 YFSETQ. The V and J ends lost 4 bases and 0 bases respectively, with 9 bases between them. The CDR3 has 14 amino acids. The table lists this clone with a few counts. The antigen is unknown. Other DNA sequences in the sample encode the same CDR3. Sequenced sample: naive CD4+ T cells from blood. J is TRBJ2-3 and V is TRBV5-1; TRBD1 is a possible D gene (6 bases). This receptor was taken from a woman aged 35 to 49 with type 1 diabetes. The CDR3 loop is CASSLDSSTDTQYF. The CDR3 DNA sequence: TGCGCCAGCAGCCTGGACAGCAGCACAGATACGCAGTATTTT.